The clone carrying this TCR beta chain appeared many times. The antigen is undetermined. The source of the sample is a study of T-cell reconstitution after alpha-beta-depleted transplantation in children. Researchers prepared the TCRbeta library using unique molecular identifiers, the study reports. TCRdb redid the calling of the PCR reads with MiXCR, one entry per CDR3 protein. The sample comprises 670,000 or so distinct CDR3 sequences, around 14% of which are singletons, and around 0.8% rests with the top ten. The CDR3 spans 15 residues. CDR1 is MDHEN, CDR2 SYDVKM, per germline. V trimming: 6 bases; J trimming: 7 bases; junction bases outside the gene matches: 8. Points from the study as a whole: Surviving recipient T cells and thymic progenitors underlay high day-60 TCRbeta diversity in some patients. The main origin of T-cell counts and diversity one year after transplant was newly produced T cells. About two months after transplant, alpha-beta T cells reportedly came from several hundred expanded graft clones.

This clonotype originated in a girl aged 2-10 years with congenital amegakaryocytic thrombocytopenia, due to receive a stem cell transplant. The source material was PBMCs, sampled before TCRalphabeta/CD19-depleted stem cell transplant. This chain uses TRBV28 with TRBJ2-1; 11 nucleotides line up with TRBD2. CDR3 amino acids: CASSYLTSGRNEQFF. The CDR3 nucleotides are TGTGCCAGCAGCTACCTCACTAGCGGGAGAAATGAGCAGTTCTTC.